This T cell receptor beta chain was observed in a study of tumor and adjacent non-tumor tissue in lung cancer. Study at large: Aged about 30 to 85 years, patients included fewer than 11 men and roughly 5 women with stage I to III disease. Study outcomes and limitations: Tumor TCR diversity, when higher, was linked to shorter survival.

A modified ARM-PCR protocol with three rounds of nested PCR amplified TCRbeta. TCRdb re-called the multiplex PCR reads through MiXCR, storing one row per CDR3 protein. Of approximately 100,000 distinct CDR3 sequences in the sample, roughly three fifths were seen once. With regard to this clonotype: What it binds is not known. Being one base from a much bigger clone, this may be a read error.

There are 14 residues in the CDR3. CDR1 is PRHDT, CDR2 FYEKMQ, per germline (reference sequence). V lost 5 bases to trimming and J lost 3 bases, with 11 bases between them. RNA was extracted from bulk tissue without any cell sorting. More than 3 cm separated this lung sample from the edge of the tumor. The rearrangement joins TRBV13 to TRBJ1-3; D is unresolved. This TCR was sampled from a man between 60 and 70 years old with non-small cell lung cancer. Sequencing input: distant non-tumor lung tissue. CDR3 bases: TGTGCCAGCAGCATAAGGGCAGGTGGAAACACCATATATTTT. Its translation: CASSIRAGGNTIYF.